What follows are 2 T cell receptor beta chains derived from one specimen sequenced in a study of blood T cells in healthy people across ages (dated by TCRdb to the mid-2010s). The library was built by means of 5' RACE. Sequencer: Illumina HiSeq 2500. The second PCR ran for roughly 6 to 11 cycles and used a J-beta primer mix along with a sample-barcoded 5' primer. In-frame beta chains were kept once TCRdb had trimmed the public reads at Q25 with fastp and called clones with MiXCR. Each CDR3 protein appears once, grouped with its most common genes and DNA. This sample is represented by under 850,000 distinct CDR3 sequences; 30% to 45% of them were singletons. The ten largest account for approximately 13% of the sample. The sample consisted of blood. The receptors were gathered from a young man in good health.

This CDR3 is CASSYRGVGNTGELFF. CDR3 DNA: TGCGCCAGCAGCTACAGGGGAGTAGGGAACACCGGGGAGCTGTTTTTT. The chain joins TRBV4-1 to TRBJ2-2, with 7 bases lining up with TRBD1. CDR1 MGHRA and CDR2 YSYEKL come from the germline V gene. Germline trimming cut 5 bases from V and 1 base from J; bases unmatched to any gene: 7. This CDR3 spans 16 amino acids.

J is TRBJ2-1 and V is TRBV5-1; D might be TRBD1 (6 bases). Trimming removed 0 bases at V and 0 bases at J, with 16 bases between. The germline gives CDR1 SGHRS, CDR2 YFSETQ. This CDR3 is built from 18 residues. CDR3 coding DNA: TGCGCCAGCAGCTTGGTGCCTACAGGGTCCCTCTCCTACAATGAGCAGTTCTTC. Its protein is CASSLVPTGSLSYNEQFF.